The 15 T cell receptor beta chains below were found in one sample sequenced in a study of cytomegalovirus exposure and HLA in healthy donors. Primers: 60 Vbeta forward and 13 Jbeta reverse. TCRdb's table, derived via immunoSEQ multiplex PCR, lists solely in-frame clones and lacks some. Of 95,000 to 110,000 clones listed, around two thirds are singletons. Sequencing was performed on PBMCs. The source is a woman aged 40-49 years in good health and CMV-seropositive.

This chain links TRBV30 with TRBJ1-3; the D gene is possibly TRBD1 (5 bases). Germline V lookup: CDR1 GTSNPN, CDR2 SVGIG (reference sequence). The germline V and J ends were trimmed by 2 bases and 3 bases, with 14 bases remaining between them. There are 15 residues in the CDR3. CDR3 loop: CAWSRGLGGGNTIYF. For the CDR3, the DNA is TGTGCCTGGAGTCGAGGCCTCGGGGGTGGAAACACCATATATTTT.

This clone was recorded a few times. This chain connects TRBV7-3 to TRBJ2-7; 10 positions match TRBD2. There are 15 residues in the CDR3. The V and J ends lost 2 bases and 5 bases, in that order; junction bases with no gene match: 6. From germline, CDR1 is SGHTA and CDR2 FQGTGA. The CDR3, as DNA: TGTGCCAGCAGCTTACAAGCGGGGGGGCCCCACGAGCAGTACTTC. Translation: CASSLQAGGPHEQYF.

The chain couples TRBV5-4 to TRBJ2-3; 9 bases agree with TRBD2. V was pared by 2 bases and J by 5 bases, with 12 bases of the junction left unmatched. Germline V lookup: CDR1 SGHNT, CDR2 YYREEE (reference sequence). The CDR3 consists of 17 residues. The DNA of the CDR3 is TGTGCCAGCAGCTTTGGTTTCGGTAGCGGGGGTGGAGATACGCAGTATTTT. Protein product: CASSFGFGSGGGDTQYF.

The chain has TRBV5-1 and TRBJ2-7; tentatively, D is TRBD1 (5 bases). Germline V gives CDR1 SGHRS, CDR2 YFSETQ. V was pared by 0 bases and J by 9 bases, with 10 bases between. The CDR3 is 12 residues long. The DNA of the CDR3 is TGCGCCAGCAGCTTGGAGGGGTGGGCGCAGTACTTC. Amino acid sequence: CASSLEGWAQYF. The variable domain in full, with the rest retrieved from reference TRBV5-1 and TRBJ2-7, is KAGVTQTPRYLIKTRGQQVTLSCSPISGHRSVSWYQQTPGQGLQFLFEYFSETQRNKGNFPGRFSGRQFSNSRSEMNVSTLELGDSALYLCASSLEGWAQYFGPGTRLTVT.

This clone was observed once. One junction end does not reproduce the germline sequence, and a read error may be involved. This chain joins TRBV7-7 and TRBJ2-5; the D gene is possibly TRBD2 (7 bases). Germline V gene lookup returns CDR1 SSHAT and CDR2 FNYEAQ (reference sequence). The CDR3 totals 15 residues. CDR3 residues: CASSLGGGPGETQYF. The CDR3 DNA reads as TGTGCTAGCAGCTTAGGGGGGGGACCAGGAGAGACCCAGTACTTC.

V gene TRBV27 combines with J gene TRBJ1-4, with no clear D. Trimming took 5 bases from V and 3 from J, leaving 7 bases between them. CDR3 length: 13 amino acids. Germline V CDR1 and CDR2: MNHEY, SMNVEV (reference sequence). CDR3 residues: CASSVRANEKLFF. In nucleotides, the CDR3 is TGTGCCAGCAGTGTCCGGGCTAATGAAAAACTGTTTTTT.

This clone was seen more than once but under ten times. The chain links TRBV30 to TRBJ1-4; 8 bases map to TRBD1. The CDR3 covers 13 residues. Germline V gives CDR1 GTSNPN, CDR2 SVGIG (reference sequence). The V gene end was trimmed by 4 bases and the J gene end by 8 bases; junction bases not matched to a gene: 6. The CDR3 is CAWTGQGDEKLFF. The CDR3 DNA follows: TGTGCCTGGACAGGACAGGGTGACGAAAAACTGTTTTTT.

The rearrangement uses TRBV9 and TRBJ1-5; TRBD1 matches 9 bases. V lost 4 bases, J lost 4 bases, and 3 bases stayed unmatched. Germline values: CDR1 SGDLS, CDR2 YYNGEE. The CDR3 runs to 14 residues. CDR3 in DNA: TGTGCCAGCAGCCCGGGACAGGGTAATCAGCCCCAGCATTTT. The encoded protein is CASSPGQGNQPQHF.

The CDR3 nucleotides are TGCGCCAGCACCGAGGGACAGGGGAACACCGGGGAGCTGTTTTTT. This encodes CASTEGQGNTGELFF. This sequence joins TRBV10-1 and TRBJ2-2, with TRBD1 matching over 9 bases. Germline V gene lookup returns CDR1 WNHNN and CDR2 SYGVQD (reference sequence). V gave up 7 bases and J gave up 1 base; unmatched junction bases: 4. The CDR3 extends over 15 amino acids.

This clone has just one count. The chain joins TRBV5-1 to TRBJ1-5, with TRBD1 identical over 7 bases. V lost 4 bases and J lost 7; bases outside the gene matches: 8. CDR3 length: 14 residues. The V gene's germline CDR1 is SGHRS and CDR2 YFSETQ. This CDR3 is CASSPDTGDQPQHF. For the CDR3, the DNA is TGCGCCAGCAGCCCTGACACAGGGGACCAGCCCCAGCATTTT.

This clone has a handful of counts. The chain couples TRBV30 to TRBJ1-5, with D possibly TRBD1 on 5 matching bases. The CDR3 covers 13 residues. V was trimmed by 1 base and J by 9 bases, leaving 13 bases between them. Per the germline V gene, CDR1 is GTSNPN and CDR2 is SVGIG (reference sequence). In nucleotides, the CDR3 is TGTGCCTGGAGTGGCCGGGACTCCGGGCCCCAGCATTTT. Its translation is CAWSGRDSGPQHF.

Only a few counts were recorded for this clone. The V and J genes are TRBV5-6 and TRBJ1-6, with unresolved D. Germline values: CDR1 SGHDT, CDR2 YYEEEE. This CDR3 region has 15 residues. Trimming cost V 3 bases and J 2 bases, with 9 bases left between them. CDR3 sequence: CASSSTATYNSPLHF. The CDR3 DNA is TGTGCCAGCAGCTCTACAGCAACCTATAATTCACCCCTCCACTTT.

The chain is built from TRBV5-1 and TRBJ2-5; possible D gene TRBD2, 5 bases. CDR1 is SGHRS and CDR2 is YFSETQ in the germline V gene. The CDR3 extends over 14 amino acids. Deletions cut 4 bases from V and 2 bases from J, with 12 bases between. CDR3: CASSPGNGQETQYF. In DNA form, the CDR3 reads TGCGCCAGCAGCCCCGGGAACGGGCAAGAGACCCAGTACTTC.

This CDR3 is CAQTRGFGELFF. The CDR3 DNA reads TGTGCCCAGACTAGGGGTTTCGGGGAGCTGTTTTTT. The J gene is TRBJ2-2, the V gene TRBV30; maybe TRBD2 (6 bases). The CDR3 is 12 amino acids. Germline assignment: CDR1 GTSNPN and CDR2 SVGIG (reference sequence). Trimming cost V 8 bases and J 7 bases, with 14 bases left between them.

The V gene is TRBV30, the J gene TRBJ1-3; 10 nucleotides agree with TRBD1. CDR3 length equals 14 residues. V lost 5 bases, J lost 4 bases, and 5 bases stayed unmatched. The germline CDR1 and CDR2 sequences are GTSNPN and SVGIG (reference sequence). DNA of the CDR3: TGTGCCTGGCAGGGACAGGGGTACGGAAACACCATATATTTT. It codes for CAWQGQGYGNTIYF. The whole variable domain, remainder taken from reference TRBV30 and TRBJ1-3, is SQTIHQWPATLVQPVGSPLSLECTVEGTSNPNLYWYRQAAGRGLQLLFYSVGIGQISSEVPQNLSASRPQDRQFILSSKKLLLSDSGFYLCAWQGQGYGNTIYFGEGSWLTVV.